One and the same sample provided the 27 T cell receptor beta chains below, sequenced in a study of vaccination and CD4 T cells after COVID-19. The treatment is: roughly 11-day PBMC culture with coronavirus spike peptide pools or control peptides (ViraFEST assay). Sequenced with the Oncomine TCR Beta short-read assay was DNA taken from cultured CD4+ T cells. TCRdb recomputed calls from the PCR reads with MiXCR, one row per CDR3 protein. Of over 4,500 distinct CDR3 sequences listed, about half are singletons. Their antigen targets remain unknown. The sequencing sample was made of CD4+ T cells from blood, cultured in vitro. These receptors all stem from a human donor who had recovered from COVID-19.

The V call is TRBV6-1, the J call TRBJ2-5; D may match TRBD1 or TRBD2 (5 bases each). Germline assignment: CDR1 MNHNS and CDR2 SASEGT. Trimming pared 4 bases from V and 1 base from J, leaving 10 bases between. This CDR3 contains 14 residues. In nucleotides, the CDR3 is TGTGCCAGCAGTGTTGGGGGATCCCAAGAGACCCAGTACTTC. It specifies CASSVGGSQETQYF.

This clonotype was seen more than once but under ten times. V is TRBV19 and J is TRBJ1-5; 11 bases are a match to TRBD1. Germline V gene lookup returns CDR1 LNHDA and CDR2 SQIVND (reference sequence). Germline trimming cut 10 bases from V and 6 bases from J; bases unmatched to any gene: 8. The CDR3 has 14 residues. CDR3 in amino acids: CATSGTGGSQPQHF. CDR3 DNA: TGTGCCACTTCCGGGACAGGGGGATCTCAGCCCCAGCATTTT.

This clonotype was counted only a few times. This rearrangement joins TRBV20-1 to TRBJ2-1; possible D gene TRBD2, 7 bases. Trimming left V 6 bases short and J 4 bases short, with 13 bases between. Germline CDR1 is DFQATT and CDR2 is SNEGSKA (reference sequence). The CDR3 length is 13 residues. The CDR3 DNA reads TGCAGTGCCCGACGGGGGGCATACAATGAGCAGTTCTTC. This gives the protein CSARRGAYNEQFF.

This clonotype rates as medium-sized. The chain links TRBV12-3 or TRBV12-4 to TRBJ1-5; TRBD1 agrees at 10 bases. The length of the CDR3 is 21 residues. The ends lost 3 bases at V and 7 bases at J; junction bases unmatched: 24. CDR3 residues: CASSFRSPLRDRGMYGQPQHF. The CDR3 coding sequence is TGTGCCAGCAGTTTCCGGTCTCCCCTCCGGGACAGGGGTATGTACGGGCAGCCCCAGCATTTT.

The table lists this clonotype with a few counts. V is TRBV12-1 and J is TRBJ2-5; TRBD2, the table's D call, was not compared with the DNA. TRBV12-1 represents a pseudogene. This CDR3 is built from 14 residues. CDR3 sequence (DNA): TGTGCCAGCAGCCCCCGACTAGCGGTGGAGACCCAGTACTTC. This gives the protein CASSPRLAVETQYF.

This clonotype is labeled as large. The genes are TRBV7-8 and TRBJ2-7; D possibly uses TRBD1 or TRBD2 (6 bases each). Trimming took off 1 base at V and 4 bases at J, with 8 bases between the two ends. This CDR3 contains 13 residues. Germline V gives CDR1 SGHVS, CDR2 FQNEAQ. This chain's CDR3 is CASSLEGGYEQYF. CDR3 nucleotides: TGTGCCAGCAGCTTAGAGGGGGGTTACGAGCAGTACTTC.

J is TRBJ2-7 and V is TRBV6-1; perhaps TRBD1 as D (6 bases). From germline, CDR1 is MNHNS and CDR2 SASEGT. The CDR3 is 12 residues long. Trimming removed 6 bases at V and 1 base at J, with 7 bases between. The CDR3 here is CASRQGSYEQYF. The CDR3 coding sequence is TGTGCCAGCAGACAGGGATCCTACGAGCAGTACTTC.

The chain links TRBV24-1 to TRBJ2-1; D unclear. CDR1 is KGHDR, CDR2 SFDVKD, per germline. This CDR3 has 16 amino acids. The V end lost 4 bases, the J end lost 1 base, and 13 bases lay between the germline ends. This chain's CDR3 is CATSDPRAESYNEQFF. DNA for the CDR3: TGTGCCACCAGTGACCCCCGGGCGGAATCCTACAATGAGCAGTTCTTC.

DNA of the CDR3: TGTGCCAGCAGTTCCCATGGGGGTGGGAACACTGAAGCTTTCTTT. Translated, it gives CASSSHGGGNTEAFF. This chain uses TRBV12-3 or TRBV12-4 with TRBJ1-1; perhaps TRBD1 as D (5 bases). The length of the CDR3 is 15 residues. The germline V and J ends were trimmed by 4 bases and 1 base, with 13 bases remaining between them.

The chain uses TRBV6-1 and TRBJ2-7, with 7 bases that match TRBD1. V shed 6 bases and J 6 bases; nucleotides not matched to a gene: 17. Per the germline V gene, CDR1 is MNHNS and CDR2 is SASEGT. This CDR3 has 16 amino acids. The CDR3 loop reads CASRSGLGTVRVEQYF. Here the CDR3 DNA reads TGTGCCAGCAGGAGTGGTCTGGGGACAGTAAGGGTCGAGCAGTACTTC.

This rearrangement joins TRBV15 to TRBJ1-2; D may be TRBD1 (6 bases). This CDR3 comprises 14 residues. Trimming pared 5 bases from V and 8 bases from J, leaving 18 bases between. Germline CDR1 is LNHNV and CDR2 is YYDKDF (reference sequence). CDR3 in amino acids: CATSPDRPKGGYTF. CDR3 nucleotide sequence: TGTGCCACCAGCCCCGACAGGCCAAAGGGAGGCTACACCTTC.

The chain combines TRBV6-1 with TRBJ2-4; 7 nucleotides line up with TRBD1. The CDR3 has 15 amino acids. Germline values: CDR1 MNHNS, CDR2 SASEGT. V lost 6 bases and J lost 0; bases outside the gene matches: 5. In nucleotides, the CDR3 is TGTGCCAGCAGGGGGACAGCGCTAGCCAAAAACATTCAGTACTTC. This gives the protein CASRGTALAKNIQYF.

The V and J genes are TRBV7-9 and TRBJ2-7; D is possibly TRBD1 or TRBD2 (7 bases each). CDR3 size: 15 residues. V lost 2 bases to trimming and J lost 6 bases, with 17 bases between them. Germline lookup yields CDR1 SEHNR and CDR2 FQNEAQ (reference sequence). In DNA, the CDR3 is TGTGCCAGCAGCTTATTGGGGAGGGCAGGGGGCGAGCAGTACTTC. Encoded protein: CASSLLGRAGGEQYF.

This chain uses TRBV10-3 with TRBJ2-7; tentative D call: TRBD2 (5 bases). Per germline, CDR1 ENHRY and CDR2 SYGVKD. With 3 bases removed from V and 3 bases from J, the gap between germline ends came to 15 bases. This CDR3 contains 15 residues. The CDR3 DNA reads TGTGCCATCAGTGACAGCAAAGGACTCTACTACGAGCAGTACTTC. Amino acid sequence: CAISDSKGLYYEQYF.

In this sample, this clonotype turned up a few times. This chain links TRBV9 with TRBJ1-2, with no clear D. Between the trimmed V and J ends, which lost 0 bases and 7 bases, there was a span of 13 bases. Germline V lookup: CDR1 SGDLS, CDR2 YYNGEE. CDR3 length: 14 amino acids. For the CDR3, the DNA is TGTGCCAGCAGCGTAGAGGCAGCCGCTTCTGGCTACACCTTC. Its translation: CASSVEAAASGYTF.

This clonotype has more than one count but fewer than ten. J is TRBJ1-6 and V is TRBV7-8; D is possibly TRBD1 (6 bases). Trimming removed 5 bases at V and 7 bases at J, with 9 bases between. Looked up from germline, CDR1 is SGHVS and CDR2 is FQNEAQ. The CDR3 runs to 13 residues. Here the CDR3 reads CASSITGNSPLHF. CDR3 nucleotide sequence: TGTGCCAGCAGCATAACAGGGAATTCACCCCTCCACTTT. Full variable domain (remainder filled in from reference TRBV7-8 and TRBJ1-6): GAGVSQSPRYKVAKRGQDVALRCDPISGHVSLFWYQQALGQGPEFLTYFQNEAQLDKSGLPSDRFFAERPEGSVSTLKIQRTQQEDSAVYLCASSITGNSPLHFGNGTRLTVT.

This clonotype has just a few counts. CDR3 nucleotide sequence: TGTGCCAGCACTTTCTCCTATAATTCACCCCTCCACTTT. This encodes CASTFSYNSPLHF. The rearrangement links TRBV11-3 to TRBJ1-6; D not certain. Germline V gene sequence: CDR1 SGHNT, CDR2 YENEEA. The CDR3 has 13 amino acids. Trimming shortened V by 7 bases and J by 0 bases, and 4 bases separated the two germline ends.

This clonotype was counted once. The V and J genes are TRBV28 and TRBJ1-2, with 8 bases that match TRBD1. The CDR3 runs 15 residues. The V gene's germline CDR1 is MDHEN and CDR2 SYDVKM. V was clipped by 5 bases and J by 8 bases; unmatched bases: 13. The CDR3 DNA follows: TGTGCCAGCAGTCCACCGGCCAACAGGGGGGGCGGCTACACCTTC. It specifies CASSPPANRGGGYTF.

The chain joins TRBV20-1 to TRBJ1-1; weak D call: TRBD1 (6 bases). This CDR3 region has 15 residues. The V and J ends lost 0 bases and 1 base respectively, with 12 bases between them. From germline, CDR1 is DFQATT and CDR2 SNEGSKA (reference sequence). The CDR3 DNA sequence: TGCAGTGCTAGAGATGGGACACGTCCGAACACTGAAGCTTTCTTT. Protein product: CSARDGTRPNTEAFF.

This rearrangement joins TRBV6-1 to TRBJ2-7; TRBD1 or TRBD2 may be the D gene (6 bases each). The CDR3 totals 16 residues. Per the germline V gene, CDR1 is MNHNS and CDR2 is SASEGT. Trimming removed 6 bases at V and 1 base at J, with 19 bases between. The CDR3 DNA is TGTGCCAGCAGCGACAAGGGGGGCCTAAGGTCCTACGAGCAGTACTTC. Translating it yields CASSDKGGLRSYEQYF.

The rearrangement links TRBV5-1 to TRBJ2-1; TRBD1 is a possible D gene (6 bases). Trimming cost V 3 bases and J 0 bases, with 10 bases left between them. This CDR3 region has 15 residues. Per germline, CDR1 SGHRS and CDR2 YFSETQ. The CDR3 here is CASSSDSSSYNEQFF. DNA for the CDR3: TGCGCCAGCAGCTCGGACAGTAGCTCCTACAATGAGCAGTTCTTC.

The sample holds a few counts of this clonotype. The V gene is TRBV5-1, the J gene TRBJ2-3, with D possibly TRBD2 on 7 matching bases. The ends were cut back, 4 bases at V and 0 bases at J, with 15 bases in the middle. There are 16 residues in the CDR3. Germline V gene data show CDR1 as SGHRS and CDR2 as YFSETQ. The CDR3 is CASSGGGGASTDTQYF. CDR3 DNA: TGCGCCAGCAGCGGCGGTGGGGGGGCTAGCACAGATACGCAGTATTTT.

This clonotype was detected a few times. The chain joins TRBV27 to TRBJ2-7, with D maybe TRBD2 (5 bases). Between the trimmed V and J ends, which lost 5 bases and 0 bases, there was a span of 14 bases. The CDR3 is 15 amino acids. Germline V lookup: CDR1 MNHEY, CDR2 SMNVEV (reference sequence). The CDR3 DNA sequence: TGTGCCAGCAGTCTCCGGCCGGGGAGCTCCTACGAGCAGTACTTC. Translation gives CASSLRPGSSYEQYF.

The rearrangement joins TRBV12-3 or TRBV12-4 to TRBJ1-3; no definite D call. This CDR3 region has 14 residues. V was trimmed by 7 bases and J by 4 bases, leaving 14 bases between them. The chain's CDR3 is CASTPERWGNTIYF. The CDR3 nucleotides read TGTGCCAGCACTCCGGAACGGTGGGGAAACACCATATATTTT.

The J gene is TRBJ2-1, the V gene TRBV20-1; 12 bases align to TRBD2. J gave up 0 bases and V 6 bases, and 18 bases lay outside the gene matches. The germline V gene has CDR1 DFQATT and CDR2 SNEGSKA (reference sequence). CDR3 length: 20 residues. CDR3 residues: CSAPTGGTSGSHSSYNEQFF. CDR3 nucleotide sequence: TGCAGTGCACCAACCGGAGGGACTAGCGGGTCTCATAGCTCCTACAATGAGCAGTTCTTC.

This chain connects TRBV15 to TRBJ2-1, with TRBD2 matching 10 bases. Trimming took 2 bases from V and 8 from J; bases not matched to a gene: 9. The CDR3 runs to 16 residues. The germline gives CDR1 LNHNV, CDR2 YYDKDF (reference sequence). The CDR3 sequence is CATSRRSGGVSYEQFF. CDR3 bases: TGTGCCACCAGCAGACGAAGCGGGGGGGTTAGCTATGAGCAGTTCTTC.

The chain carries TRBV10-3 and TRBJ2-1, with 8 positions matching TRBD1. CDR3 length: 14 residues. CDR1 and CDR2 (germline): ENHRY, SYGVKD. Germline trimming cut 6 bases from V and 9 bases from J; bases unmatched to any gene: 10. DNA for the CDR3: TGTGCCATCAGCCCCCATGAAGGGACAGGTGAGCAGTTCTTC. Translation: CAISPHEGTGEQFF.